A selection of T cell receptor beta chains follows, all from one sample in a study of cytomegalovirus exposure and HLA in healthy donors. Assay: immunoSEQ multiplex PCR; the TCRdb copy retains only in-frame clones and omits some. The table shows around 110,000 clones, with over 70% occurring only once. The sequenced material came from PBMCs. Receptors originate from a young woman in good health and CMV-seronegative. Each CDR3 is given with its conserved first and last residue. A D gene is named only where the DNA matches it firmly. Part of the rows lack a size; the others show once, few, many or a class for expanded clones.

d_call clone_size j_call v_call cdr3_aa
TRBD1 NA TRBJ1-1 TRBV10-3 CAISVGQLNTEAFF
TRBD1 NA TRBJ2-7 TRBV10-2 CASRLGQSYEQYF
NA NA TRBJ1-6 TRBV19 CASTASSYNSPLHF
TRBD2 NA TRBJ2-3 TRBV29-1 CTVRGGTSSDTQYF
TRBD2 once TRBJ2-1 TRBV11-2 CASRIPGLEYNEQFF
NA NA TRBJ1-1 TRBV30 CAWTEASTEAFF
TRBD1 few TRBJ2-7 TRBV6-1 CASEPGQDYEQYF
NA NA TRBJ1-3 TRBV30 CAWSDRVGNTIYF
NA NA TRBJ2-5 TRBV4-2 CASSQGKGETQYF
NA NA TRBJ1-5 TRBV27 CASSLQGNGADQPQHF
TRBD1 NA TRBJ2-3 TRBV28 CASSLTGGADTQYF
NA NA TRBJ2-1 TRBV4-1 CASSQETAVYYNEQFF
NA NA TRBJ1-1 TRBV19 CASRSTGLNTEAFF
NA NA TRBJ2-4 TRBV2 CASRGEVLTIAKNIQYF
TRBD2 NA TRBJ2-2 TRBV7-8 CASSSSASGRYTGELFF
TRBD1 NA TRBJ2-3 TRBV6-5 CASSYPIGQGTDTQYF
NA NA TRBJ1-1 TRBV30 CAWRGGWTEAFF
NA NA TRBJ1-2 TRBV27 CASSFLGGHYGYTF
TRBD1 NA TRBJ2-7 TRBV6-1 CASSAYTGTGSYEQYF
NA NA TRBJ1-5 TRBV30 CAWSRGPAPSSNQPQHF
TRBD1 NA TRBJ1-1 TRBV10-3 CATSGTENTEAFF
NA NA TRBJ2-3 TRBV25-1 CASSDPSRADTQYF
TRBD1 NA TRBJ1-1 TRBV15 CATSQGGERRTEAFF
TRBD1 NA TRBJ1-5 TRBV2 CASSGTGGGSNQPQHF
TRBD1 NA TRBJ1-2 TRBV30 CAFGQGNGYTF
TRBD1 NA TRBJ1-1 TRBV19 CASARGSNTEAFF
NA NA TRBJ1-2 TRBV28 CASRSLRGGYGYTF
TRBD2 NA TRBJ2-1 TRBV6-1 CASSETGTSGANEQFF
TRBD1 few TRBJ2-1 TRBV6-6 CASSSTGAFAEQFF
TRBD1 NA TRBJ2-3 TRBV9 CASSVTSDRERTDTQYF
TRBD1 NA TRBJ2-2 TRBV14 CASSSQGTGKLFF
NA few TRBJ2-1 TRBV30 CAWNPEGYYNEQFF
TRBD1 NA TRBJ1-6 TRBV5-1 CASSYRTGEGSPLHF